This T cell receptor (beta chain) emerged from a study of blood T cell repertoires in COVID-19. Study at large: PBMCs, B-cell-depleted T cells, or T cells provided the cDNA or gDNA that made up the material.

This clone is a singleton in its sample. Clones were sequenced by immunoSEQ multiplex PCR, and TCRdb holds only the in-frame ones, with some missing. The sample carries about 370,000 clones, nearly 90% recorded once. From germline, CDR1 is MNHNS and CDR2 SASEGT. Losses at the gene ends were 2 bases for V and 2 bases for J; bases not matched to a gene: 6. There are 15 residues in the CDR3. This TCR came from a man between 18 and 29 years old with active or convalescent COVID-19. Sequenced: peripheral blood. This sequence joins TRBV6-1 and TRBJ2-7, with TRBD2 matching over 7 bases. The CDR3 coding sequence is TGTGCCAGCAGTGAACCCGGGAGGTCCACCTACGAGCAGTACTTC. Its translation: CASSEPGRSTYEQYF.